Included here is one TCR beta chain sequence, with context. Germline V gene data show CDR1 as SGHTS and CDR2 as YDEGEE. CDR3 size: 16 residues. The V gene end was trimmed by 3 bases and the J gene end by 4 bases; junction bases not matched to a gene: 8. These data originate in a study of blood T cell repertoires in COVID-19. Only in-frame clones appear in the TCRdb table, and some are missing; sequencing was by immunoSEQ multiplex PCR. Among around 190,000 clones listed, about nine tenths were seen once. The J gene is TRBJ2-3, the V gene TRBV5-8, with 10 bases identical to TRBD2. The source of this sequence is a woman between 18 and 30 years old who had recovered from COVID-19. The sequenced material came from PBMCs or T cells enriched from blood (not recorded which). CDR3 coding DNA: TGTGCCAGCAGCTCAGGACTAGCGGTCGGACCAGATACGCAGTATTTT. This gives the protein CASSSGLAVGPDTQYF.